This TCR beta chain was retrieved from a study of blood T cell repertoires in COVID-19. The length of the CDR3 is 15 residues. V was shortened by 5 bases and J by 2 bases, with 15 bases between the two germline ends. The V gene's germline CDR1 is LNHDA and CDR2 SQIVND (reference sequence). Repertoires were generated with immunoSEQ multiplex PCR, while TCRdb's copy carries only in-frame clones and drops some. The sample consists of 45,000 to 55,000 clones, around 68% of them appearing once. V is TRBV19 and J is TRBJ2-5; a weak D match, TRBD2 (5 bases). Source material: peripheral blood. This receptor was identified in a woman between 70 and 85 years old with acute or convalescent COVID-19. This CDR3 is CASSWRNGIQETQYF. CDR3 nucleotide sequence: TGTGCCAGTAGTTGGAGGAACGGCATTCAAGAGACCCAGTACTTC.